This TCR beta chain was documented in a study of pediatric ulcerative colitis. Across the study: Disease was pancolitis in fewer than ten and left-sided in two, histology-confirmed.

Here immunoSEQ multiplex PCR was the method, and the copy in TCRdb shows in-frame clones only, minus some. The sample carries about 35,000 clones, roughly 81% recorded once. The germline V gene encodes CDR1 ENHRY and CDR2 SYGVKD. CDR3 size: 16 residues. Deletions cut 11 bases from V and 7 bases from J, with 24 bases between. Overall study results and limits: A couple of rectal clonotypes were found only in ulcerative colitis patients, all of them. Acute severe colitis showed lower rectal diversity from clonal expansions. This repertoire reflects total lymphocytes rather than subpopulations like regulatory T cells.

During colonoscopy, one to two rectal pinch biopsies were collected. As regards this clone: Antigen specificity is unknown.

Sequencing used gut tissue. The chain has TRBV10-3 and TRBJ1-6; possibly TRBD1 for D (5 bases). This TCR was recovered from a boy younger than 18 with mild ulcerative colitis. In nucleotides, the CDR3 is TGTGCCGCCGGCGCAGGGTCCCTCCACCACAATTCACCCCTCCACTTT. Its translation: CAAGAGSLHHNSPLHF.